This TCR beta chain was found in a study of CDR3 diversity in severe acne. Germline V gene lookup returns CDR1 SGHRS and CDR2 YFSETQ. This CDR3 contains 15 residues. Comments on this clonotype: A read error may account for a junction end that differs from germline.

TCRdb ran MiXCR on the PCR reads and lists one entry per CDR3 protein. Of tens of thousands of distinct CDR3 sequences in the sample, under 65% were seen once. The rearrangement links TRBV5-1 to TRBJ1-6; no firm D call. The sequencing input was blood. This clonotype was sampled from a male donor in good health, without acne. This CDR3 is CASSFSTEGYSPLHF. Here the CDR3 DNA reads TGTGCCAGCAGCTTTTCGACGGAGGGATATTCACCCCTCCACTTT.